This T cell receptor (beta chain) was recorded in a study of identical twins. Per the germline V gene, CDR1 is SGHRS and CDR2 is YFSETQ. Trimming at V came to 0 bases and at J to 7 bases, leaving 6 bases not matched to a gene. The CDR3 length is 16 residues. One entry per CDR3 protein results from TCRdb running MiXCR on the 5' RACE reads. The sample comprises a few hundred thousand distinct CDR3 sequences, roughly 26% of which are singletons, and 2.9% rests with the top ten. Every one of the donors was a healthy Caucasian. This same sample was also part of a study on T cells expressing NK-cell markers. In that study: Repertoire data for TCR beta were derived from sorted T cells (CD3+CD56+NKG2C+, CD3+CD56+NKG2C- and CD3+CD56-NKG2C+). With respect to HCMV, most of the eight sequenced donors were seropositive, and one was seronegative. Each of roughly 6 donors carried dominant NKG2C+ clonotypes accounting for about 1.0-8% of CD8+ T cells.

Sequencing input: CD4+ T cells sorted from blood. The clonotype was recovered from a woman between 18 and 29 years old in good health. The V call is TRBV5-1, the J call TRBJ2-1, with 11 bases that match TRBD2. The CDR3 DNA follows: TGCGCCAGCAGCTTGGATCCACTAGCGGGGGTTAATGAGCAGTTCTTC. Translated: CASSLDPLAGVNEQFF.